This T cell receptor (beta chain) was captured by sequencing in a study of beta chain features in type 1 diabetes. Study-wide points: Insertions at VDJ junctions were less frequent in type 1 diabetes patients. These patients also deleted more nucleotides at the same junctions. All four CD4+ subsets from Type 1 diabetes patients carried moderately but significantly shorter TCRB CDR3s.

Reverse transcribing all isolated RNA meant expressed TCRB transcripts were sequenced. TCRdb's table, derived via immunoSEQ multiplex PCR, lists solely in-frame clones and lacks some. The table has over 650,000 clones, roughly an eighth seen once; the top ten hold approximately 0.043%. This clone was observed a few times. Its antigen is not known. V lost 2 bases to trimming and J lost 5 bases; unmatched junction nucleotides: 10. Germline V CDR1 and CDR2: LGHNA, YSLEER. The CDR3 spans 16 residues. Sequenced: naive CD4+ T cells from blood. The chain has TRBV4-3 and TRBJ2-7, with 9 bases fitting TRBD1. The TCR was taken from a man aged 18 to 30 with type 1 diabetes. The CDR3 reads CASSQFTGTGFNEQYF. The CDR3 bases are TGCGCCAGCAGCCAATTTACCGGGACAGGGTTCAACGAGCAGTACTTC.